The subject of this entry is one T cell receptor beta chain. The sample originates from a study of T cells in Graves' hyperthyroidism and ophthalmopathy. Amplified regions were TCR beta CDR3 sequences from RNA transcripts. Primed by the HTBI set, a first-round RT-PCR was run on the TCR CDR3. MiXCR was run by TCRdb on the multiplex PCR reads, yielding one entry per CDR3 protein. The sample carries about 600,000 distinct CDR3 sequences, 13% to 15% recorded once. Exclusion criteria comprised uncontrolled infection, other autoimmune disease, pregnancy or lactation. The germline V gene has CDR1 DFQATT and CDR2 SNEGSKA (reference sequence). After removal of 1 base from V and 6 bases from J, the junction contained 13 bases not matched to a gene. This CDR3 comprises 16 residues.

The origin of this receptor is a woman in her forties or fifties with Graves' ophthalmopathy. The chain employs TRBV20-1 and TRBJ2-3, with 7 nucleotides matching TRBD2. Input material: blood. The CDR3 DNA follows: TGCAGTGCTAGAGGGGTTGGACTAGTTCCTATGGATACGCAGTATTTT. Encoded protein: CSARGVGLVPMDTQYF.